This TCR beta chain was documented in a study of T cells in narcolepsy. Background on the study: Patients with NT1 or NT2 and healthy control donors were enrolled. Findings of the study overall: No autoreactive T cell clone sequences appeared in some memory CD4+ repertoires. Blood of same and different patients, but not healthy controls, reportedly held recurring autoreactive clonotypes.

Of note for this clone: The antigen remains undetermined.

TCRdb's copy holds only in-frame clones and misses some; the assay was immunoSEQ multiplex PCR. The sample includes 25,000 to 30,000 clones, more than 75% seen only once; the top ten take around 3.7%. The V gene lost 9 bases and the J gene lost 0 bases, with 13 bases spanning the gap. Germline CDR1 SGHAT, CDR2 FQNNGV. This CDR3 is 14 amino acids long. The clonotype originates from a human donor with narcolepsy. The chain couples TRBV11-2 to TRBJ2-3; D remains unclear. Material for sequencing was CD45RA- memory CD4+ T cells from PBMCs. CDR3 sequence reads: CASGFGLSTDTQYF. CDR3 coding DNA: TGTGCCAGTGGTTTCGGGCTAAGCACAGATACGCAGTATTTT.